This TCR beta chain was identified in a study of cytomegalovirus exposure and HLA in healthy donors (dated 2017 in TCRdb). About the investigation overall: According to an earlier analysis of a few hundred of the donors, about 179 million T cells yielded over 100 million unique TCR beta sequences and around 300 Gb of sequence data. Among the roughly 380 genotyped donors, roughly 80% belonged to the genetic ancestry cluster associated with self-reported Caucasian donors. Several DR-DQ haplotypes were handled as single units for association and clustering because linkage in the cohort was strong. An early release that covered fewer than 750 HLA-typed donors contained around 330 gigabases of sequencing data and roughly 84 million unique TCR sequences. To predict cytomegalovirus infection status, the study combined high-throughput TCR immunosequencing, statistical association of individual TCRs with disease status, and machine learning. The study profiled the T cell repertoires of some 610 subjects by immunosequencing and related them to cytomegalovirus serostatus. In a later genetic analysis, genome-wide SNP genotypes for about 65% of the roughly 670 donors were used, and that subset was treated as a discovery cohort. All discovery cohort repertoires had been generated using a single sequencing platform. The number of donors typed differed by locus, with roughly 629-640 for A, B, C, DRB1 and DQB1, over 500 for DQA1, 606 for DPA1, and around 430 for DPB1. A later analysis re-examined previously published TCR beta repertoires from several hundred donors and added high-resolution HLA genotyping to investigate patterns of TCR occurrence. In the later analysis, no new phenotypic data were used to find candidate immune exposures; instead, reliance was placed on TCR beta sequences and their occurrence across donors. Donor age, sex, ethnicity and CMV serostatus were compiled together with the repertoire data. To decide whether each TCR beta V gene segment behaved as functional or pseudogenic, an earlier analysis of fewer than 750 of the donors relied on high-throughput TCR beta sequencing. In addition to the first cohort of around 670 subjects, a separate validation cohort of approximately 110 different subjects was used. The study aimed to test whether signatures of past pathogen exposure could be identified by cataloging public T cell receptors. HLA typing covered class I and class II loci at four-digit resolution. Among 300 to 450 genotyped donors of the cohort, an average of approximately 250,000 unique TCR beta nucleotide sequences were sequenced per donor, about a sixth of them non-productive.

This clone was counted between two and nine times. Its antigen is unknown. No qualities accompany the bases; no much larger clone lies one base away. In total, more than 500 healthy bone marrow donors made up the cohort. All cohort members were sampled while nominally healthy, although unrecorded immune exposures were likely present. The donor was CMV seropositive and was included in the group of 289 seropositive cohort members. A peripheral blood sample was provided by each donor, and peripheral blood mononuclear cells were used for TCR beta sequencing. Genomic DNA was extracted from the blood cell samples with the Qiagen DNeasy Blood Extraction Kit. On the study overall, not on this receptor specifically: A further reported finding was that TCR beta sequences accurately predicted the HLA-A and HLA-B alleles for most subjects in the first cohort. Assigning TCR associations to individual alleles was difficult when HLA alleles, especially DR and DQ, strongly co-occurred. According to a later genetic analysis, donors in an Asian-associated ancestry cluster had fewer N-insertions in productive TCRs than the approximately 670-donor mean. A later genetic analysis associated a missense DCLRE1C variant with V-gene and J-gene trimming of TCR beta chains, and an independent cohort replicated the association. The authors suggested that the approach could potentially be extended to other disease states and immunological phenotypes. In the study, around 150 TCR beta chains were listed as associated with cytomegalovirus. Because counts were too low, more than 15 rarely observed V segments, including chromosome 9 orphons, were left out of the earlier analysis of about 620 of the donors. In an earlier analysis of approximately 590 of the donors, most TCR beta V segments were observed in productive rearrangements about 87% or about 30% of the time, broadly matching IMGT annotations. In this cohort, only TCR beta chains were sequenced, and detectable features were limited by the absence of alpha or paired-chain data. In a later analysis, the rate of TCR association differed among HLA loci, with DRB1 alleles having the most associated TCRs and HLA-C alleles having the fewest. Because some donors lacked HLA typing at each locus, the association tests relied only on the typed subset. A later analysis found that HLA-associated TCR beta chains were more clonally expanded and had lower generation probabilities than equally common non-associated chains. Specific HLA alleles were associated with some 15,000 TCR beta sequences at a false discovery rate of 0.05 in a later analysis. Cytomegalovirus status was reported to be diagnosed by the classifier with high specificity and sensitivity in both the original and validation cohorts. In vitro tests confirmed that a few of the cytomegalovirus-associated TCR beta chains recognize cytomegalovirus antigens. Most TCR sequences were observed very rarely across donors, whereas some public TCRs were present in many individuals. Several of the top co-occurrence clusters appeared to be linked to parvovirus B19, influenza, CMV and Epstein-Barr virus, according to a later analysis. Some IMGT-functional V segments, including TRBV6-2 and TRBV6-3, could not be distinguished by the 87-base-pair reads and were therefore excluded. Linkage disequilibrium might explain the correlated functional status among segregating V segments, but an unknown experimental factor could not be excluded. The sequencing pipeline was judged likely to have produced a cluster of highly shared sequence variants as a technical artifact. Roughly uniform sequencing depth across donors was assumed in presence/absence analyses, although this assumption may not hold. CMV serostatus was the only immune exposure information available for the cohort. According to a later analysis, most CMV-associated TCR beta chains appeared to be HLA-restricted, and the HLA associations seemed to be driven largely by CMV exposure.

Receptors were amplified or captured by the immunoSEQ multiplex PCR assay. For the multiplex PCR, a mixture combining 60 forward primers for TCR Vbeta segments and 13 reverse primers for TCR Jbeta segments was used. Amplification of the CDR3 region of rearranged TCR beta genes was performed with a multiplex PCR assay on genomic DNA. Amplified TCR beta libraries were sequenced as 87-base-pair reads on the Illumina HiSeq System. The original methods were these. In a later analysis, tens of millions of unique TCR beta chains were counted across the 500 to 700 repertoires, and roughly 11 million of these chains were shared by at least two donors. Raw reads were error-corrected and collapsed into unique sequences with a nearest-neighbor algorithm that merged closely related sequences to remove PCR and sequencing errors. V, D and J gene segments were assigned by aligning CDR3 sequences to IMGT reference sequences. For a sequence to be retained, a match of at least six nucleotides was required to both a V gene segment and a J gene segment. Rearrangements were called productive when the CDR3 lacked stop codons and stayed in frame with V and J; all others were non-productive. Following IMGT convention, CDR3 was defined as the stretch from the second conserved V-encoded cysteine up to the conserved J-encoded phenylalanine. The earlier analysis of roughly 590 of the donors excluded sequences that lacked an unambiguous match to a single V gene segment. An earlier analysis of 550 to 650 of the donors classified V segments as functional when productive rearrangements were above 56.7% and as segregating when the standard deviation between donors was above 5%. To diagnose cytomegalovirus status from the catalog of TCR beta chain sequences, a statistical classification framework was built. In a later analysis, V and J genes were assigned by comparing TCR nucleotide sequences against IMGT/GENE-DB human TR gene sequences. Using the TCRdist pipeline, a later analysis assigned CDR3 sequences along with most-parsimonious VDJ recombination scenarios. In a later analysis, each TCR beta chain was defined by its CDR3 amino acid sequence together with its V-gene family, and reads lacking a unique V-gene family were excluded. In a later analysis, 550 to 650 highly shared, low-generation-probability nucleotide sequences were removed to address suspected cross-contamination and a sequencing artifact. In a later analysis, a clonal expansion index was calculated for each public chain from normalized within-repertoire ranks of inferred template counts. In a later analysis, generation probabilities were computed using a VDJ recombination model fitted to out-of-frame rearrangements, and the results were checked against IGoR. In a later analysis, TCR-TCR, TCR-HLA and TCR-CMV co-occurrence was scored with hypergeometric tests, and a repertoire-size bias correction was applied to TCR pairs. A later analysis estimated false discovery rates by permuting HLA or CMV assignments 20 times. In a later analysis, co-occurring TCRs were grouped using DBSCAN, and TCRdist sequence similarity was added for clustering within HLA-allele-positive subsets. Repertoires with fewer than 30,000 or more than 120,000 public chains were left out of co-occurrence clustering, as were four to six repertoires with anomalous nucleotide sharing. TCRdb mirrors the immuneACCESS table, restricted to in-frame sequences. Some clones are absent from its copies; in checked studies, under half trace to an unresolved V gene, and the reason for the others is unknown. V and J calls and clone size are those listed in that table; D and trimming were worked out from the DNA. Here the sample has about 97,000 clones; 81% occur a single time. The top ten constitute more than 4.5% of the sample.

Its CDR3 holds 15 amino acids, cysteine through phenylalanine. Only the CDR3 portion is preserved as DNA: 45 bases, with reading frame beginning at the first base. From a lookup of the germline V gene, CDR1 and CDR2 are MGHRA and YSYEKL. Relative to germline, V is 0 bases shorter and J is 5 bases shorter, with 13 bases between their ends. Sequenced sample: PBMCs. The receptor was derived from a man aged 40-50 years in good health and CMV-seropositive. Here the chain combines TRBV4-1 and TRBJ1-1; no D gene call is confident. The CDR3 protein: CASSQDPRRMTEAFF. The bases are TGCGCCAGCAGCCAAGATCCAAGGAGGATGACTGAAGCTTTCTTT.